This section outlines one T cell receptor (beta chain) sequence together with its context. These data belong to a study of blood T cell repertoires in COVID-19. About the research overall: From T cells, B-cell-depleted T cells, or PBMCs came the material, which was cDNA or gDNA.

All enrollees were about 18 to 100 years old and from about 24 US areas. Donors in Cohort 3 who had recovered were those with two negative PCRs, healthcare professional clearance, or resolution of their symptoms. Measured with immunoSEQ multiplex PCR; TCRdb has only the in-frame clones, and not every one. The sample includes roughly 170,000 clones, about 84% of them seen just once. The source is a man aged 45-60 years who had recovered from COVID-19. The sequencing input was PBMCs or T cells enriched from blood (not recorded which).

The CDR3: CASSARTGNTEAFF. CDR3 sequence (DNA): TGTGCCAGTAGTGCCAGGACAGGAAACACTGAAGCTTTCTTT. The chain employs TRBV19 and TRBJ1-1; 7 nucleotides line up with TRBD1. The CDR3 is 14 residues long. CDR1 LNHDA and CDR2 SQIVND come from the germline V gene (reference sequence). The ends lost 5 bases at V and 2 bases at J; junction bases unmatched: 5. Filled out from reference TRBV19 and TRBJ1-1, the complete variable domain reads DGGITQSPKYLFRKEGQNVTLSCEQNLNHDAMYWYRQDPGQGLRLIYYSQIVNDFQKGDIAEGYSVSREKKESFPLTVTSAQKNPTAFYLCASSARTGNTEAFFGQGTRLTVV.